This section outlines one T cell receptor (beta chain) sequence together with its context. Its antigen is unknown. The data were obtained in a study of human T cells and chemical hapten exposure. Study outcomes and limitations: Expanded TCRs produced significantly more large CDR3 similarity clusters than controls did.

TCRdb re-called the RACE reads through MiXCR, storing one row per CDR3 protein. Altogether about 85,000 distinct CDR3 sequences are present, 11% being singletons, with the ten largest covering around 1.4%. Time point meaning: patch test 2, 6 weeks after DPC sensitization. Documented treatment: therapeutic diphenylcyclopropenone sensitization with weekly scalp DPC. Unfractionated whole blood served as the source for total RNA extraction. Per the germline V gene, CDR1 is ENHRY and CDR2 is SYGVKD. CDR3 size: 14 residues. Trimming shortened V by 7 bases and J by 2 bases, and 15 bases separated the two germline ends.

This sample comprised whole blood, obtained in connection with sensitization to the hapten diphenylcyclopropenone (DPC). This receptor was identified in a man between 18 and 35 years old with alopecia areata. Some clones in this sample may be carry-over from other donors' samples. The chain has TRBV10-3 and TRBJ2-7; TRBD1 might be the D (6 bases). The CDR3: CAIMGALPAYEQYF. In DNA, the CDR3 is TGTGCCATCATGGGGGCCCTACCGGCCTACGAGCAGTACTTC.